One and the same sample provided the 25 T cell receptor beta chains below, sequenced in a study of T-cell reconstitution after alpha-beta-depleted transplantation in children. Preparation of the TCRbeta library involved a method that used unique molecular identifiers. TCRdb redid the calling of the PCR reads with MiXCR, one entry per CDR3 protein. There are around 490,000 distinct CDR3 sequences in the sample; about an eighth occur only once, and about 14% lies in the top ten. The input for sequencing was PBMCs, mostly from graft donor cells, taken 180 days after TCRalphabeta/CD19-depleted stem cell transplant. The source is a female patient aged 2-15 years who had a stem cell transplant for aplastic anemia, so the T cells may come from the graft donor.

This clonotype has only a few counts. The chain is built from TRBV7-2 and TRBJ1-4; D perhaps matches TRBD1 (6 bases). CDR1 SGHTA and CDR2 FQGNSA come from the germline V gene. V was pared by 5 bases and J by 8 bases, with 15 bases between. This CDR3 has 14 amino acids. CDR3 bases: TGTGCCAGCAGCCACCAGGGGATTTGGGAAAAACTGTTTTTT. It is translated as CASSHQGIWEKLFF.

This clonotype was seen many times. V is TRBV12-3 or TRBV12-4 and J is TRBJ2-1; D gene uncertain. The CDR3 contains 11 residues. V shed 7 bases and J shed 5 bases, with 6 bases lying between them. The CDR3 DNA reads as TGTGCCAGCACCGTGCACAATGAGCAGTTCTTC. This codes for CASTVHNEQFF.

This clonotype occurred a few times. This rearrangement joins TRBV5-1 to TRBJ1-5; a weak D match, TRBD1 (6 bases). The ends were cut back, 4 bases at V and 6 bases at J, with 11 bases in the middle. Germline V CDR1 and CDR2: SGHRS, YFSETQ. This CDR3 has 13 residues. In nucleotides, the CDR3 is TGCGCCAGCAGCCCCCAGGGGAGTCAGCCCCAGCATTTT. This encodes CASSPQGSQPQHF.

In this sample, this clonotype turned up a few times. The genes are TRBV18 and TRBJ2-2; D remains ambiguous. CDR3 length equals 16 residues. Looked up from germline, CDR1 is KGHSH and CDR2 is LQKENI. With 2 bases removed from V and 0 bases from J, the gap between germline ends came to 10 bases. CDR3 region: CASSPGWQANTGELFF. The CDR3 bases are TGTGCCAGCTCACCAGGGTGGCAAGCGAACACCGGGGAGCTGTTTTTT.

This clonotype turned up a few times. The DNA of the CDR3 is TGTGCCAGCAGTTACACCCGGGCGGGAGGCCAAGAGACCCAGTACTTC. It translates to CASSYTRAGGQETQYF. The chain uses TRBV6-5 and TRBJ2-5; 8 nucleotides agree with TRBD2. The CDR3 has 16 amino acids. V lost 2 bases to trimming and J lost 1 base; unmatched junction nucleotides: 6. Germline CDR1 is MNHEY and CDR2 is SVGAGI.

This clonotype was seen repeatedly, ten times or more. Here the CDR3 DNA reads TGTGCCAGCAGTGGGACAGGGAATGAGCAGTTCTTC. It is translated as CASSGTGNEQFF. The rearrangement links TRBV12-3 or TRBV12-4 to TRBJ2-1, with 9 bases that match TRBD1. CDR3 length equals 12 residues. The V segment lost 5 bases and the J segment 7 bases; nucleotides outside the gene matches: 0.

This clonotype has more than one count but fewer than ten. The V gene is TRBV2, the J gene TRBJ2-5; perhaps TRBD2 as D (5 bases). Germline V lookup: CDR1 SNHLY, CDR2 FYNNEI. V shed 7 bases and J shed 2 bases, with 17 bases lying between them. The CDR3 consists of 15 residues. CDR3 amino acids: CASIANGLIQETQYF. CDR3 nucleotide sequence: TGTGCCAGCATCGCCAACGGACTTATACAAGAGACCCAGTACTTC.

CDR3 bases: TGCGCCAGCAGCCATCACAGGGGTCGGGGAGAGCAGTACGTC. This gives the protein CASSHHRGRGEQYV. This sequence joins TRBV5-1 and TRBJ2-7; 7 nucleotides align to TRBD1. V trimming: 4 bases; J trimming: 7 bases; junction bases outside the gene matches: 11. This CDR3 region has 14 residues. Germline V gives CDR1 SGHRS, CDR2 YFSETQ.

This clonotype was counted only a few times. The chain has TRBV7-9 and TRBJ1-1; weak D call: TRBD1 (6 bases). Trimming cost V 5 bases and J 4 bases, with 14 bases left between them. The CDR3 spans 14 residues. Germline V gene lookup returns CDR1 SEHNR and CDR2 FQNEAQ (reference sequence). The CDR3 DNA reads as TGTGCCAGCAGCCCTGTGAGGGGGAGCACTGAAGCTTTCTTT. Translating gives CASSPVRGSTEAFF.

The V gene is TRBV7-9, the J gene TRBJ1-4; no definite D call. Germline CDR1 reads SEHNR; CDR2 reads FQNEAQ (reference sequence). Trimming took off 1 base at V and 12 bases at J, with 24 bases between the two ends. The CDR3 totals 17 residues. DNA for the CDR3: TGTGCCAGCAGCTTAGGGGAATGGACTGATGAAGATAGGGAACTGTTTTTT. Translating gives CASSLGEWTDEDRELFF. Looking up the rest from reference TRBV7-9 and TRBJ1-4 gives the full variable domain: DTGVSQNPRHKITKRGQNVTFRCDPISEHNRLYWYRQTLGQGPEFLTYFQNEAQLEKSRLLSDRFSAERPKGSFSTLEIQRTEQGDSAMYLCASSLGEWTDEDRELFFGSGTQLSVL.

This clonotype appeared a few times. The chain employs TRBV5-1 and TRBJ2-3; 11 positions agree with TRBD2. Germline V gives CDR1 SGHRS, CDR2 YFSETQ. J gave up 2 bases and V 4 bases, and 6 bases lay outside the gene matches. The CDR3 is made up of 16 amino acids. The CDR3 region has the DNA TGCGCCAGCAGCACGGGACTAGCGGACTACACAGATACGCAGTATTTT. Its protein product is CASSTGLADYTDTQYF.

Here the CDR3 reads CASSLRDRGPGELFF. The DNA for the CDR3 is TGTGCCAGCAGTCTCCGGGACAGGGGGCCCGGGGAGCTGTTTTTT. The chain recombines TRBV6-1 with TRBJ2-2; 12 bases agree with TRBD1. Germline-derived CDR1 and CDR2 are MNHNS and SASEGT. The CDR3 has 15 residues. Germline trimming cut 5 bases from V and 6 bases from J; bases unmatched to any gene: 4.

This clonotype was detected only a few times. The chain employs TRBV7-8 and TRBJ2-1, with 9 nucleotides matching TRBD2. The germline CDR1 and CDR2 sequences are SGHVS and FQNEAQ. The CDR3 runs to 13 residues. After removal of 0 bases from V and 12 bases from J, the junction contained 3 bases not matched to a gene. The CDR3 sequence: CASSLATSGWQFF. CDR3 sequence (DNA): TGTGCCAGCAGCTTAGCTACTAGCGGGTGGCAGTTCTTC.

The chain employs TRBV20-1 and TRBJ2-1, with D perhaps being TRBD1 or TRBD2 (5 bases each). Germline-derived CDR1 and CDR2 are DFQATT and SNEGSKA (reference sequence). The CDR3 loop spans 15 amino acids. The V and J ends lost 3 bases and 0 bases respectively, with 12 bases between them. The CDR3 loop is CSASHVGTSYNEQFF. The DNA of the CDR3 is TGCAGTGCTAGCCATGTGGGGACCTCCTACAATGAGCAGTTCTTC.

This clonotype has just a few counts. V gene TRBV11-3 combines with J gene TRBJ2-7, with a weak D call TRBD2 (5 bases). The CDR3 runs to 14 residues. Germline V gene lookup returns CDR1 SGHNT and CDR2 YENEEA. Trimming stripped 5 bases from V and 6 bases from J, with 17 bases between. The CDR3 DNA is TGTGCCAGCAGCGCCGGACCCACGGGGTTCGAGCAGTACGTC. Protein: CASSAGPTGFEQYV.

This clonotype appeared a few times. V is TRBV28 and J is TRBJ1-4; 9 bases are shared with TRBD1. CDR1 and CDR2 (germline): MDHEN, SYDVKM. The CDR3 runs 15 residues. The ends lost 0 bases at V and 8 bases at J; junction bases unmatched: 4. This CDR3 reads CASSLWGTGLEKLFF. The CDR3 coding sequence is TGTGCCAGCAGTTTATGGGGGACAGGGTTGGAAAAACTGTTTTTT.

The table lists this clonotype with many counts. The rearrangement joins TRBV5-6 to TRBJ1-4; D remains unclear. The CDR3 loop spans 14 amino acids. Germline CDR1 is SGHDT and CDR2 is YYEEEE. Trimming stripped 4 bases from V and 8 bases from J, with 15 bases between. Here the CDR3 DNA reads TGTGCCAGCAGCCGACCCGCGATGGGAGAAAAACTGTTTTTT. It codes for CASSRPAMGEKLFF. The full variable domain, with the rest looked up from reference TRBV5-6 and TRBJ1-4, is DAGVTQSPTHLIKTRGQQVTLRCSPKSGHDTVSWYQQALGQGPQFIFQYYEEEERQRGNFPDRFSGHQFPNYSSELNVNALLLGDSALYLCASSRPAMGEKLFFGSGTQLSVL.

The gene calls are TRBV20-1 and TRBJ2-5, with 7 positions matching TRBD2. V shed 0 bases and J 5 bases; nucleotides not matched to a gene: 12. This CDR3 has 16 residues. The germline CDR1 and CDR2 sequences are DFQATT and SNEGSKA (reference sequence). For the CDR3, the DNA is TGCAGTGCTAGAGATTCCAAAAAGGACGGGAGGGAGACCCAGTACTTC. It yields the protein CSARDSKKDGRETQYF.

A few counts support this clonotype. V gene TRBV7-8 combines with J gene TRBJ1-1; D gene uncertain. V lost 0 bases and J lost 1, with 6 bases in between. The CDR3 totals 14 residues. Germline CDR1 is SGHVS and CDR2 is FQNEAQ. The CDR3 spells CASSLAIRNTEAFF. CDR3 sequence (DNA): TGTGCCAGCAGCTTAGCGATAAGGAACACTGAAGCTTTCTTT.

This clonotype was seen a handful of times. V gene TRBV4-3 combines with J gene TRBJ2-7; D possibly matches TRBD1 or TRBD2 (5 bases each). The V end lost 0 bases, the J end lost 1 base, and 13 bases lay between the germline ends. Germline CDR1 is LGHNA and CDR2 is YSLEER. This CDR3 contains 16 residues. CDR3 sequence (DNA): TGCGCCAGCAGCCAAGAACGGGACCCGGCTTCCTACGAGCAGTACTTC. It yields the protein CASSQERDPASYEQYF.

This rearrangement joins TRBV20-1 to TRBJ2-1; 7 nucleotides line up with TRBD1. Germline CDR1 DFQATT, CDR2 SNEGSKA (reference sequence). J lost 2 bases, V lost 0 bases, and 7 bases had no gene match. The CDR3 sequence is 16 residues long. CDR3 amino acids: CSARDLEGAPYNEQFF. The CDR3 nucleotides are TGCAGTGCTAGAGATCTAGAGGGGGCCCCCTACAATGAGCAGTTCTTC.

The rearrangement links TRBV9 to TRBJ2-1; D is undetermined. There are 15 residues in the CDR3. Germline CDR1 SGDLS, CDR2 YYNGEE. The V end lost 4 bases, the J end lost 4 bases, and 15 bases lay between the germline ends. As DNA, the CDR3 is TGTGCCAGCAGCCCAGACTCGAAACCTTACAATGAGCAGTTCTTC. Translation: CASSPDSKPYNEQFF.

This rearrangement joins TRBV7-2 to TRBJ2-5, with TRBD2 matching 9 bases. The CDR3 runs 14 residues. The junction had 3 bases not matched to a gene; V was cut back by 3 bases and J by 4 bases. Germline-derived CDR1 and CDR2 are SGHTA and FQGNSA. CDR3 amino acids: CASSFGLARETQYF. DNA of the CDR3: TGTGCCAGCAGCTTCGGACTAGCGCGAGAGACCCAGTACTTC.

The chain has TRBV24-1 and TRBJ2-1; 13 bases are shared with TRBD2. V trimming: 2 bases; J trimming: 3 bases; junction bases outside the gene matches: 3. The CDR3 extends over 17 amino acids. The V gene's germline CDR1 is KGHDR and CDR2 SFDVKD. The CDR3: CATSDWGLAGSYNEQFF. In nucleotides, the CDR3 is TGTGCCACCAGTGATTGGGGACTAGCGGGGAGCTACAATGAGCAGTTCTTC.

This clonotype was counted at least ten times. The CDR3 loop reads CASSPQSTAGAYSEQYF. CDR3 DNA: TGTGCCAGCTCACCACAGAGCACGGCGGGAGCCTACAGCGAGCAGTACTTC. The chain couples TRBV18 to TRBJ2-7; TRBD2 agrees at 7 bases. Germline-derived CDR1 and CDR2 are KGHSH and LQKENI. This CDR3 has 17 residues. After removal of 1 base from V and 6 bases from J, the junction contained 15 bases not matched to a gene.